A single sample is the source of the 20 T cell receptor beta chains below, sequenced in a study of T cell responses to AZD1222 COVID-19 vaccine. Clones were sequenced by immunoSEQ multiplex PCR, and TCRdb holds only the in-frame ones, with some missing. The sample lists roughly 120,000 clones; around 92% were seen once. The sequencing used peripheral blood, collected on day 0 of AZD1222 vaccination. These receptors originate from an adult in good health.

The V call is TRBV2, the J call TRBJ2-1; 7 bases fit TRBD1. The V and J ends lost 7 bases and 3 bases, in that order; junction bases with no gene match: 9. Germline V gene lookup returns CDR1 SNHLY and CDR2 FYNNEI. The CDR3 is made up of 15 amino acids. The CDR3 spells CASTKGAGDYNEQFF. The CDR3, as DNA: TGTGCCAGCACCAAGGGGGCAGGGGACTACAATGAGCAGTTCTTC.

This clone is a singleton in its sample. This chain connects TRBV28 to TRBJ1-2; D gene ambiguous. The germline V gene has CDR1 MDHEN and CDR2 SYDVKM. The CDR3 consists of 14 residues. The ends were cut back, 2 bases at V and 8 bases at J, with 15 bases in the middle. CDR3 DNA: TGTGCCAGCAGTTTAGACCTAGGGCGGCGGGGCTACACCTTC. This codes for CASSLDLGRRGYTF.

This clone appeared a single time. V gene TRBV11-3 combines with J gene TRBJ2-1, with D tentatively TRBD1 (6 bases). Germline CDR1 and CDR2: SGHNT and YENEEA. Deletions cut 4 bases from V and 4 bases from J, with 14 bases between. The length of the CDR3 is 15 residues. Here the CDR3 reads CASSSTGLGYNEQFF. CDR3 DNA sequence: TGTGCCAGCAGCTCCACAGGGTTGGGGTACAATGAGCAGTTCTTC.

The V call is TRBV30, the J call TRBJ2-7, with 10 nucleotides matching TRBD1. The V gene's germline CDR1 is GTSNPN and CDR2 SVGIG (reference sequence). The ends lost 1 base at V and 1 base at J; junction bases unmatched: 10. The CDR3 is made up of 17 amino acids. CDR3 amino acids: CAWSDYGTGARSYEQYF. The CDR3 DNA reads TGTGCCTGGAGTGATTACGGGACAGGGGCGCGGTCCTACGAGCAGTACTTC.

The rearrangement joins TRBV4-1 to TRBJ1-2; D ambiguous. The V and J ends lost 6 bases and 5 bases respectively, with 7 bases between them. Germline CDR1 reads MGHRA; CDR2 reads YSYEKL. CDR3 size: 11 residues. The CDR3 here is CASSQSYGYTF. CDR3 bases: TGCGCCAGCAGTCAAAGTTATGGCTACACCTTC.

The chain employs TRBV3-1 (or the pseudogene TRBV3-2) and TRBJ1-3, with a possible D match to TRBD1 (6 bases). V was clipped by 0 bases and J by 0 bases, with 9 bases between them. This CDR3 contains 16 residues. Germline CDR1 reads LGHDT; CDR2 reads YNNKEL (reference sequence). The CDR3 sequence: CASSQEGQYSGNTIYF. In DNA, the CDR3 is TGTGCCAGCAGCCAAGAAGGACAGTACTCTGGAAACACCATATATTTT.

This sequence joins TRBV12-5 and TRBJ2-1; D is ambiguous. The V end lost 0 bases, the J end lost 4 bases, and 10 bases lay between the germline ends. The CDR3 is made up of 15 amino acids. Germline CDR1 LGHNT, CDR2 FRNRAP. The CDR3 region is CASGLVPAGYNEQFF. The CDR3, as DNA: TGTGCTAGTGGTTTGGTACCAGCCGGATACAATGAGCAGTTCTTC.

This clone was counted a single time. The V gene is TRBV24-1, the J gene TRBJ2-5; D is tentatively TRBD1 or TRBD2 (5 bases each). Trimming cost V 3 bases and J 6 bases, with 10 bases left between them. This CDR3 is 13 amino acids long. Germline values: CDR1 KGHDR, CDR2 SFDVKD. CDR3 coding DNA: TGTGCCACCAGTGATGAGGGGTTGAAGACCCAGTACTTC. This codes for CATSDEGLKTQYF.

The chain employs TRBV4-1 and TRBJ1-5; no firm D call. With 0 bases removed from V and 7 bases from J, the gap between germline ends came to 4 bases. The CDR3 spans 12 residues. Germline values: CDR1 MGHRA, CDR2 YSYEKL. DNA of the CDR3: TGCGCCAGCAGCCAAGAGGGCCAGCCCCAGCATTTT. Protein product: CASSQEGQPQHF.

This clone was recorded once. V and J are TRBV5-4 and TRBJ2-5, with 9 positions matching TRBD2. The CDR3 consists of 15 residues. Germline V CDR1 and CDR2: SGHNT, YYREEE (reference sequence). The trim removed 3 bases at V and 2 bases at J, leaving 5 bases unmatched. CDR3 nucleotides: TGTGCCAGCAGCTCCCCGACTAGCGGTCAAGAGACCCAGTACTTC. Translating gives CASSSPTSGQETQYF.

The V and J genes are TRBV24-1 and TRBJ2-1, with 9 bases that match TRBD2. The germline CDR1 and CDR2 sequences are KGHDR and SFDVKD. This CDR3 region has 16 residues. The trim removed 7 bases at V and 0 bases at J, leaving 6 bases unmatched. The CDR3 bases are TGTGCCACCAGCGAGGGCGGGGGGGGCTCCTACAATGAGCAGTTCTTC. This sequence encodes CATSEGGGGSYNEQFF.

The chain employs TRBV10-2 and TRBJ2-7; D assignment may be TRBD1 or TRBD2 (5 bases each). The CDR3 totals 11 residues. Germline V gives CDR1 WSHSY, CDR2 SAAADI. V lost 10 bases, J lost 6 bases, and 13 bases lay in between. CDR3 in amino acids: CATREGREQYF. As DNA, the CDR3 is TGCGCCACCAGAGAGGGGCGCGAGCAGTACTTC.

The chain joins TRBV27 to TRBJ1-1; 12 nucleotides align to TRBD1. The germline CDR1 and CDR2 sequences are MNHEY and SMNVEV (reference sequence). The CDR3 contains 14 residues. Trimming took 4 bases from V and 11 from J; bases not matched to a gene: 8. CDR3 residues: CASSYSRDRGHAFF. CDR3 sequence (DNA): TGTGCCAGCAGTTATTCCCGGGACAGGGGGCACGCTTTCTTT.

The V gene is TRBV27, the J gene TRBJ1-2; 7 bases map to TRBD1. CDR3 length: 14 amino acids. Trimming at V came to 8 bases and at J to 5 bases, leaving 11 bases not matched to a gene. CDR1 and CDR2 (germline): MNHEY, SMNVEV (reference sequence). The CDR3 sequence is CASRQGNGIYGYTF. The CDR3, as DNA: TGTGCCAGCCGACAGGGTAATGGGATTTATGGCTACACCTTC.

The rearrangement links TRBV4-1 to TRBJ2-1; D is possibly TRBD1 or TRBD2 (5 bases each). CDR1 and CDR2 from the germline V gene are MGHRA and YSYEKL. The CDR3 runs to 13 residues. The germline V and J ends were trimmed by 9 bases and 5 bases, with 14 bases remaining between them. CDR3 amino acids: CASSMGENNEQFF. CDR3 sequence (DNA): TGCGCCAGTTCTATGGGGGAGAACAATGAGCAGTTCTTC.

The chain uses TRBV9 and TRBJ1-1, with TRBD1 as a possible D gene (6 bases). The germline CDR1 and CDR2 sequences are SGDLS and YYNGEE. Trimming removed 9 bases from V and 1 base from J, with 13 bases in between. The CDR3 is 13 residues long. As DNA, the CDR3 is TGTGCCACCACACGGGGGGCGAACACTGAAGCTTTCTTT. This encodes CATTRGANTEAFF.

The chain is built from TRBV7-8 and TRBJ2-2, with D tentatively TRBD1 or TRBD2 (5 bases each). V gave up 4 bases and J gave up 3 bases, with 15 bases separating them. The CDR3 has 16 residues. Germline-derived CDR1 and CDR2 are SGHVS and FQNEAQ. The CDR3 protein is CASSSRQLRDTGELFF. In DNA, the CDR3 is TGTGCCAGCAGCTCTCGACAGCTGCGGGACACCGGGGAGCTGTTTTTT.

J is TRBJ1-5 and V is TRBV6-6, with 7 bases matching TRBD1. Trimming removed 7 bases from V and 6 bases from J; junction bases left unmatched: 9. The V gene's germline CDR1 is MNHNY and CDR2 SVGAGI (reference sequence). The CDR3 sequence is 14 residues long. The DNA for the CDR3 is TGTGCCAGCACTCGACAGGGAACAAGTCAGCCCCAGCATTTT. Amino acid sequence: CASTRQGTSQPQHF.

This clone was observed a single time. This CDR3 reads CASSSQGGTGELFF. Here the CDR3 DNA reads TGTGCCAGCAGTTCCCAGGGCGGGACCGGGGAGCTGTTTTTT. The chain has TRBV6-6 and TRBJ2-2; either TRBD1 or TRBD2 may fit D (5 bases each). V lost 4 bases and J 5 bases, leaving 11 bases between the germline ends. This CDR3 contains 14 residues. The germline V gene encodes CDR1 MNHNY and CDR2 SVGAGI (reference sequence).

The V and J genes are TRBV24-1 and TRBJ1-5; D unclear. This CDR3 is 12 amino acids long. CDR1 and CDR2 (germline): KGHDR, SFDVKD. The ends were cut back, 8 bases at V and 4 bases at J, with 8 bases in the middle. The CDR3 DNA sequence: TGTGCCACCAAAGGAGGTAATCAGCCCCAGCATTTT. The encoded protein is CATKGGNQPQHF.